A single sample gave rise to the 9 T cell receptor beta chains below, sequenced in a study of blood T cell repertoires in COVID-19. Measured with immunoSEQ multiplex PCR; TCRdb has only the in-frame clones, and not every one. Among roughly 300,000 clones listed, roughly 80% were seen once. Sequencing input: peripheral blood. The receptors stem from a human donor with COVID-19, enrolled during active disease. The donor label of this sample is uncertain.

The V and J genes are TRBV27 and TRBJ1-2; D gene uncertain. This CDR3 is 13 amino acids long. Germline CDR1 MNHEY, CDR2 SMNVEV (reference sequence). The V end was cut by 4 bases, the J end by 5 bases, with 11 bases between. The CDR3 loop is CASSSTGGYGYTF. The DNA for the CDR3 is TGTGCCAGCAGTTCAACGGGAGGATATGGCTACACCTTC.

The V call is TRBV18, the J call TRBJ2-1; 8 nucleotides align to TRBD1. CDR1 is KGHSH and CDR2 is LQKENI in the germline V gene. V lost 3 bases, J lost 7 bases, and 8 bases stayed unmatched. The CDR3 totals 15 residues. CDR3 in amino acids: CASSPQGAGVNEQFF. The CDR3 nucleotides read TGTGCCAGCTCACCTCAGGGGGCGGGTGTAAATGAGCAGTTCTTC.

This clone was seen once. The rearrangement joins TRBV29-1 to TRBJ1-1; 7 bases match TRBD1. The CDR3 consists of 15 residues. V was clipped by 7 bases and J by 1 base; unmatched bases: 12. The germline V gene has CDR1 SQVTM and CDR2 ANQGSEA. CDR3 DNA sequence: TGCAGCGCCGGGGACGGGAACAGGGGGAACACTGAAGCTTTCTTT. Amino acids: CSAGDGNRGNTEAFF.

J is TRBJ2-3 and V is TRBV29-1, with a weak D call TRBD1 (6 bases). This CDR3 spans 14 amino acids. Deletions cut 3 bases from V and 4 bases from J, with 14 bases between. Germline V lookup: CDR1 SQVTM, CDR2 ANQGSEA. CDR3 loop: CSVEGEKGADTQYF. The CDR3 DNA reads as TGCAGCGTTGAGGGCGAAAAGGGGGCAGATACGCAGTATTTT.

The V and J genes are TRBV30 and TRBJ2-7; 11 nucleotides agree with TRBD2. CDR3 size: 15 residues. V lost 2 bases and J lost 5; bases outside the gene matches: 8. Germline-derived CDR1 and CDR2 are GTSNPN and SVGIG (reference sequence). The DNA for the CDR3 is TGTGCCTGGAGTCCGGGGCTAGCGGGAGGCGACGAGCAGTACTTC. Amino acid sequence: CAWSPGLAGGDEQYF.

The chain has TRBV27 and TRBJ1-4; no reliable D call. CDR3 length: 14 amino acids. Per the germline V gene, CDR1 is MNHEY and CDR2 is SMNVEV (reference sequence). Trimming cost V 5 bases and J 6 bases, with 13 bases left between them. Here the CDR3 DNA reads TGTGCCAGCAGTAGATCGGGTATTGATGAAAAACTGTTTTTT. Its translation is CASSRSGIDEKLFF.

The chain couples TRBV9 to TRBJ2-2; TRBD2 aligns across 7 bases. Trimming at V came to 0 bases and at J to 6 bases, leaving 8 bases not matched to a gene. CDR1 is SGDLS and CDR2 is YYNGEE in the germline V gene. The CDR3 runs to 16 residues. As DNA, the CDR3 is TGTGCCAGCAGCGTAGTGACTAGCCTAAACGCCGGGGAGCTGTTTTTT. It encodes CASSVVTSLNAGELFF.

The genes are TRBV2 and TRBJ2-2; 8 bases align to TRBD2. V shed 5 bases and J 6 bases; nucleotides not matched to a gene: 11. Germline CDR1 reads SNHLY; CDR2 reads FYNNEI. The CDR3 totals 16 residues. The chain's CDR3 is CASSLPGLATAGELFF. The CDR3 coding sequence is TGTGCCAGCAGTCTACCAGGACTAGCTACCGCCGGGGAGCTGTTTTTT.

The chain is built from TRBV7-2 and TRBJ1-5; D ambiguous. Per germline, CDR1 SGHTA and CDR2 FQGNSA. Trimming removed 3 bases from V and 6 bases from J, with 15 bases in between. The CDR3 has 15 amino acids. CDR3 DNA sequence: TGTGCCAGCAGCTTGGCGGGTGTTTTTGGTCAGCCCCAGCATTTT. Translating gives CASSLAGVFGQPQHF. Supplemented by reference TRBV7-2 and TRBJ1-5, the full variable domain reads GAGVSQSPSNKVTEKGKDVELRCDPISGHTALYWYRQSLGQGLEFLIYFQGNSAPDKSGLPSDRFSAERTGGSVSTLTIQRTQQEDSAVYLCASSLAGVFGQPQHFGDGTRLSIL.